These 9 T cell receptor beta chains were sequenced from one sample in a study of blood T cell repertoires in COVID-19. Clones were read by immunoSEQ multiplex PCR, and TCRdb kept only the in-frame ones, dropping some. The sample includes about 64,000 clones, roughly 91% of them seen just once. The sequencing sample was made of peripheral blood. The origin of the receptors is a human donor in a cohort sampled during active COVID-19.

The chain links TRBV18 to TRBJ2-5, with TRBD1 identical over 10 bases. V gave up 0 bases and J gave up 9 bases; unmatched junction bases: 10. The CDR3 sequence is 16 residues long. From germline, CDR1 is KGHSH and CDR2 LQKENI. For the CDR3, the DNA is TGTGCCAGCTCACCACCTCCGGGACAGGGGAAGGGGGCCCAGTACTTC. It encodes CASSPPPGQGKGAQYF.

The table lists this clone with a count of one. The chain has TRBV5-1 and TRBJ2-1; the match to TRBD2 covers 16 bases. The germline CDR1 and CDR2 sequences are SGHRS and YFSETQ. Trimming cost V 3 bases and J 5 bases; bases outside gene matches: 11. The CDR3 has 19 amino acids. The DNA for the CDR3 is TGCGCCAGCAGCTCGGGACTAGCGGGAGGGGGGGTTGTCAACAATGAGCAGTTCTTC. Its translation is CASSSGLAGGGVVNNEQFF.

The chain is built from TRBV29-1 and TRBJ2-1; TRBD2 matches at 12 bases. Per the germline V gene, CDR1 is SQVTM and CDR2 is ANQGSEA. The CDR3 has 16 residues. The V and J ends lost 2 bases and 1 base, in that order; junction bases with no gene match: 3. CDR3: CSVELAGGWSYNEQFF. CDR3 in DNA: TGCAGCGTTGAACTAGCGGGAGGGTGGTCCTACAATGAGCAGTTCTTC.

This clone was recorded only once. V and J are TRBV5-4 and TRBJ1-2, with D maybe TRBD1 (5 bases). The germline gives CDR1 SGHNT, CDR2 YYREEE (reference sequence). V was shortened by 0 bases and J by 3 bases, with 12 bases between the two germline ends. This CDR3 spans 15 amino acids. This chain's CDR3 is CASSLVGGEDYGYTF. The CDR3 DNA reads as TGTGCCAGCAGCTTGGTCGGAGGGGAGGACTATGGCTACACCTTC.

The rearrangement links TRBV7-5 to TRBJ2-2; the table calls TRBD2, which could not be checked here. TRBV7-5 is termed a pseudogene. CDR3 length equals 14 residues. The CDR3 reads CVRSLCEFPGELFF. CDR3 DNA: TGTGTCAGAAGCTTATGTGAGTTCCCCGGGGAGCTGTTTTTT.

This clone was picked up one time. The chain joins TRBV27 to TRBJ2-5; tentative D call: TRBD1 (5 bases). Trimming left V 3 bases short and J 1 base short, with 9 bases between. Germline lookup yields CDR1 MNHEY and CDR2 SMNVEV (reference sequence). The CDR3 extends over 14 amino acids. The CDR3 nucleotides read TGTGCCAGCAGTTTGGGGCGTAGCCAAGAGACCCAGTACTTC. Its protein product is CASSLGRSQETQYF.

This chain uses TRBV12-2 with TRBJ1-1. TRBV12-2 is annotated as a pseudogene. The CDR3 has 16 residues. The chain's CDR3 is CASRTPGGGDGTEAFF. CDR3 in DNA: TGTGCAAGTCGCACCCCCGGCGGAGGGGACGGCACTGAAGCTTTCTTT.

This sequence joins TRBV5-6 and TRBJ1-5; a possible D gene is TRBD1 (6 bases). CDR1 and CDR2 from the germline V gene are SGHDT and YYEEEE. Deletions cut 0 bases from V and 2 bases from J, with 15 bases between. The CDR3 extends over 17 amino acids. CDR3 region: CASSLAGAIGGNQPQHF. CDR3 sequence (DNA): TGTGCCAGCAGCTTGGCAGGGGCGATCGGAGGCAATCAGCCCCAGCATTTT.

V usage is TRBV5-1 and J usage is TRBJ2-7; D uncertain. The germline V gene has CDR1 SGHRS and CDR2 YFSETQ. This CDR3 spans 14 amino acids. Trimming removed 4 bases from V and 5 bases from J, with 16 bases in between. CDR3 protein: CASSPLYNYDEQYF. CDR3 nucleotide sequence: TGCGCCAGCAGCCCCCTTTATAACTACGACGAGCAGTACTTC. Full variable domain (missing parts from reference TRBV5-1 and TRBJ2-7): KAGVTQTPRYLIKTRGQQVTLSCSPISGHRSVSWYQQTPGQGLQFLFEYFSETQRNKGNFPGRFSGRQFSNSRSEMNVSTLELGDSALYLCASSPLYNYDEQYFGPGTRLTVT.